Detailed here is one T cell receptor beta chain. The antigen is unknown. This sample was included in a study of OX40 agonist ivuxolimab in advanced cancers. Study outcomes and limitations: Some patients who did not respond also had low normalized T-cell clonal expansion. Averaged across samples, CD8+ T cells carried more expanded clones than CD4+ did.

Method: immunoSEQ multiplex PCR; TCRdb's copy keeps in-frame clones and lacks some. This table holds more than 100,000 clones, 90% found once. This material consisted of CD4+ or CD8+ T cells sorted from blood, taken in a trial of the OX40 agonist ivuxolimab. This clonotype was sampled from an adult with an advanced solid tumor such as melanoma, head and neck, liver or kidney cancer.

The CDR3 sequence: CASSIVVQNHGYTF. In DNA form, the CDR3 reads TGTGCCAGTAGTATAGTGGTTCAGAACCATGGCTACACCTTC. The V call is TRBV19, the J call TRBJ1-2; D is uncertain. V lost 1 base and J 6 bases, leaving 12 bases between the germline ends. Germline CDR1 is LNHDA and CDR2 is SQIVND (reference sequence). This CDR3 region has 14 residues.